These 28 T cell receptor beta chains came from one sample sequenced in a study of blood T cell repertoires in COVID-19. Libraries were prepared by immunoSEQ multiplex PCR; TCRdb keeps only in-frame clonotypes and omits some of them. The sample includes about 250,000 clones, 70% to 85% of them seen just once. Sequencing was carried out using peripheral blood. These receptors all stem from a man aged 80 or over with acute or convalescent COVID-19.

The chain has TRBV28 and TRBJ1-4, with D possibly TRBD1 on 6 matching bases. The CDR3 runs 17 residues. Trimming removed 2 bases from V and 5 bases from J, with 18 bases in between. Germline V lookup: CDR1 MDHEN, CDR2 SYDVKM. The CDR3: CASSLRGGGGLNEKLFF. The CDR3 nucleotides read TGTGCCAGCAGTTTAAGGGGGGGCGGGGGCCTGAATGAAAAACTGTTTTTT.

This clone was counted once. This chain joins TRBV19 and TRBJ2-4, with 8 bases aligning to TRBD1. Germline CDR1 and CDR2: LNHDA and SQIVND (reference sequence). This CDR3 has 14 amino acids. The J segment lost 4 bases and the V segment lost 4 bases, leaving 3 bases of the junction unmatched. The CDR3 sequence: CASSKRTGKNIQYF. The DNA for the CDR3 is TGTGCCAGTAGTAAAAGGACAGGGAAAAACATTCAGTACTTC.

This clone showed up just once. The CDR3 spells CASSTGLARGETQYF. The CDR3 region has the DNA TGCGCCAGCAGCACGGGACTAGCGCGCGGAGAGACCCAGTACTTC. The rearrangement links TRBV5-1 to TRBJ2-5; 10 nucleotides align to TRBD2. Germline CDR1 and CDR2: SGHRS and YFSETQ. The CDR3 has 15 residues. With V trimmed by 4 bases and J by 4 bases, 7 bases remained unmatched.

The CDR3 nucleotides read TGTGCCACCAGCCCCTCCTATTCGGCCTACAATGAGCAGTTCTTC. This gives the protein CATSPSYSAYNEQFF. The chain links TRBV15 to TRBJ2-1; D uncertain. The CDR3 runs 15 residues. Trimming removed 5 bases from V and 2 bases from J, with 13 bases in between. Germline CDR1 reads LNHNV; CDR2 reads YYDKDF (reference sequence).

This clone was counted a single time. The V and J genes are TRBV2 and TRBJ1-4; D might be TRBD1 (6 bases). Germline V gene lookup returns CDR1 SNHLY and CDR2 FYNNEI. Trimming stripped 9 bases from V and 2 bases from J, with 16 bases between. The length of the CDR3 is 15 residues. Here the CDR3 reads CASVAQGRTNEKLFF. The CDR3 DNA follows: TGTGCCAGTGTAGCACAGGGACGCACTAATGAAAAACTGTTTTTT.

The chain uses TRBV19 and TRBJ1-3; 7 positions agree with TRBD1. There are 16 residues in the CDR3. Germline V gene data show CDR1 as LNHDA and CDR2 as SQIVND (reference sequence). V lost 5 bases to trimming and J lost 2 bases; unmatched junction nucleotides: 9. CDR3 coding DNA: TGTGCCAGTAGTCACAGGGGTGAGGTGGCTGGAAACACCATATATTTT. Translation gives CASSHRGEVAGNTIYF.

The chain employs TRBV12-5 and TRBJ1-2; 10 bases are shared with TRBD1. Germline V gene lookup returns CDR1 LGHNT and CDR2 FRNRAP. There are 14 residues in the CDR3. V was clipped by 6 bases and J by 3 bases; unmatched bases: 4. CDR3 sequence reads: CASGPGQGYYGYTF. CDR3 in DNA: TGTGCTAGTGGCCCGGGACAGGGGTACTATGGCTACACCTTC.

The rearrangement uses TRBV12-3 or TRBV12-4 and TRBJ2-5; TRBD1 might be the D (6 bases). The CDR3 contains 13 residues. The ends were cut back, 5 bases at V and 2 bases at J, with 9 bases in the middle. CDR3 sequence: CASSGQLQETQYF. Here the CDR3 DNA reads TGTGCCAGCAGTGGACAGTTACAAGAGACCCAGTACTTC.

This CDR3 reads CASSLLLLAGGTDTQYF. The CDR3, as DNA: TGTGCCAGCAGCTTGCTACTCCTAGCGGGAGGGACAGATACGCAGTATTTT. The chain has TRBV5-4 and TRBJ2-3, with TRBD2 identical over 12 bases. The germline CDR1 and CDR2 sequences are SGHNT and YYREEE (reference sequence). The trim removed 1 base at V and 3 bases at J, leaving 6 bases unmatched. The CDR3 extends over 17 amino acids.

The J gene is TRBJ1-1, the V gene TRBV2, with 8 bases that match TRBD1. Germline V CDR1 and CDR2: SNHLY, FYNNEI. This CDR3 spans 15 amino acids. V lost 3 bases to trimming and J lost 2 bases; unmatched junction nucleotides: 5. The CDR3 is CASSEYRGGNTEAFF. CDR3 bases: TGTGCCAGCAGTGAGTACAGGGGGGGAAACACTGAAGCTTTCTTT.

The V gene is TRBV6-5, the J gene TRBJ2-7; TRBD1 might be the D (5 bases). Germline CDR1 is MNHEY and CDR2 is SVGAGI. The V end lost 5 bases, the J end lost 1 base, and 15 bases lay between the germline ends. The CDR3 contains 15 residues. The CDR3 loop is CASSILQTVSYEQYF. Written as DNA, the CDR3 is TGTGCCAGCAGTATCCTTCAGACAGTTTCCTACGAGCAGTACTTC.

Points on this clone: One junction end does not reproduce the germline sequence, and a read error may be involved. This sequence joins TRBV7-9 and TRBJ2-2; tentatively, D is TRBD2 (5 bases). The CDR3 length is 15 residues. Germline V CDR1 and CDR2: SEHNR, FQNEAQ (reference sequence). The CDR3 nucleotides read TGTGCCAGCAGCCCGCGCTATCTGGGAGTACAGCCTTTGGTTTTT. Translating gives CASSPRYLGVQPLVF. Full variable domain (remainder filled in from reference TRBV7-9 and TRBJ2-2): DTGVSQNPRHKITKRGQNVTFRCDPISEHNRLYWYRQTLGQGPEFLTYFQNEAQLEKSRLLSDRFSAERPKGSFSTLEIQRTEQGDSAMYLCASSPRYLGVQPLVFGEGSRLTVL.

V usage is TRBV7-6 and J usage is TRBJ2-5, with 10 bases matching TRBD1. Germline V gene sequence: CDR1 SGHVS, CDR2 FNYEAQ. Trimming at V came to 1 base and at J to 4 bases, leaving 9 bases not matched to a gene. The CDR3 contains 17 residues. In nucleotides, the CDR3 is TGTGCCAGCAGCTTAGTAGCCGGGACAGGGGAAGGAGAGACCCAGTACTTC. The encoded protein is CASSLVAGTGEGETQYF.

This rearrangement joins TRBV6-5 to TRBJ1-4; possible D gene TRBD1, 5 bases. The CDR3 has 13 amino acids. The germline gives CDR1 MNHEY, CDR2 SVGAGI. The V end lost 7 bases, the J end lost 5 bases, and 11 bases lay between the germline ends. Written as DNA, the CDR3 is TGTGCCAGCATGAGCAGGGTGAATGAAAAACTGTTTTTT. Translated, it gives CASMSRVNEKLFF.

The chain is built from TRBV28 and TRBJ2-7; D possibly corresponds to TRBD1 (6 bases). In germline, CDR1 is MDHEN, CDR2 SYDVKM. V lost 5 bases to trimming and J lost 7 bases, with 21 bases between them. The length of the CDR3 is 15 residues. Written as DNA, the CDR3 is TGTGCCAGCAGTCCTCCCCCAGGGGAGAGAAGGGAGCAGTACTTC. Its translation: CASSPPPGERREQYF.

The V and J genes are TRBV5-1 and TRBJ2-1; 14 nucleotides line up with TRBD2. After removal of 5 bases from V and 7 bases from J, the junction contained 8 bases not matched to a gene. CDR3 length: 16 residues. CDR1 and CDR2 (germline): SGHRS, YFSETQ. The CDR3 sequence is CASRPRLAGGLNEQFF. DNA of the CDR3: TGCGCCAGCAGGCCGAGACTAGCGGGAGGGCTGAATGAGCAGTTCTTC.

The V gene is TRBV5-1, the J gene TRBJ2-7, with D possibly matching TRBD1 (6 bases). V lost 1 base to trimming and J lost 5 bases, with 7 bases between them. Germline V lookup: CDR1 SGHRS, CDR2 YFSETQ. The CDR3 extends over 12 amino acids. CDR3 in DNA: TGCGCCAGCAGCTTGTCAGGGGACGAGCAGTACTTC. Its protein product is CASSLSGDEQYF.

V and J are TRBV11-1 and TRBJ2-1; 14 nucleotides line up with TRBD2. V gave up 5 bases and J gave up 6 bases; unmatched junction bases: 6. Per the germline V gene, CDR1 is SGHAT and CDR2 is FQDESV (reference sequence). This CDR3 has 16 amino acids. This CDR3 reads CASSARLAGGSNEQFF. CDR3 in DNA: TGTGCCAGCAGCGCCAGACTAGCGGGGGGGAGCAATGAGCAGTTCTTC. Full variable domain (remainder filled in from reference TRBV11-1 and TRBJ2-1): EAEVAQSPRYKITEKSQAVAFWCDPISGHATLYWYRQILGQGPELLVQFQDESVVDDSQLPKDRFSAERLKGVDSTLKIQPAELGDSAMYLCASSARLAGGSNEQFFGPGTRLTVL.

This clone was seen only a few times. This chain uses TRBV7-2 with TRBJ2-7; 12 bases are a match to TRBD2. Germline V gene lookup returns CDR1 SGHTA and CDR2 FQGNSA. With 1 base clipped from V and 5 bases from J, the junction kept 6 bases outside the gene matches. This CDR3 contains 16 residues. CDR3 region: CASSLVSTSGSHEQYF. In DNA form, the CDR3 reads TGTGCCAGCAGCTTAGTATCGACTAGCGGGAGCCACGAGCAGTACTTC. Based on the CDR3 plus reference TRBV7-2 and TRBJ2-7, the full variable domain is GAGVSQSPSNKVTEKGKDVELRCDPISGHTALYWYRQSLGQGLEFLIYFQGNSAPDKSGLPSDRFSAERTGGSVSTLTIQRTQQEDSAVYLCASSLVSTSGSHEQYFGPGTRLTVT.

This sequence joins TRBV6-5 and TRBJ2-1, with 10 positions matching TRBD1. V dropped 7 bases and J dropped 10; count of bases not matched to a gene: 10. The CDR3 loop spans 14 amino acids. Per germline, CDR1 MNHEY and CDR2 SVGAGI. CDR3 coding DNA: TGTGCCAGCATAAAGGACAGGGGGTCGGGAGAGCAGTTCTTC. Translation: CASIKDRGSGEQFF.

The chain joins TRBV10-3 to TRBJ2-7, with D perhaps TRBD1 (6 bases). The CDR3 sequence is 17 residues long. Trimming removed 3 bases at V and 2 bases at J, with 20 bases between. Germline V gene lookup returns CDR1 ENHRY and CDR2 SYGVKD. The CDR3 DNA reads TGTGCCATCAGTGAATTTATGAGGGACACCCTTCCCTACGAGCAGTACTTC. This sequence encodes CAISEFMRDTLPYEQYF.

V gene TRBV5-1 combines with J gene TRBJ1-2, with D perhaps matching TRBD1 (6 bases). Germline V CDR1 and CDR2: SGHRS, YFSETQ. Trimming removed 4 bases from V and 1 base from J, with 11 bases in between. This CDR3 contains 14 residues. CDR3 DNA sequence: TGCGCCAGCAGCCAAGGGGGAATTAACTATGGCTACACCTTC. This translates into CASSQGGINYGYTF.

This clone is a singleton in its sample. This chain links TRBV6-5 with TRBJ1-5; 7 positions match TRBD1. The CDR3 runs 14 residues. J lost 7 bases, V lost 10 bases, and 13 bases had no gene match. Germline lookup yields CDR1 MNHEY and CDR2 SVGAGI. The CDR3 loop reads CATRSGGLGQPQHF. CDR3 sequence (DNA): TGTGCCACCCGCTCAGGGGGGTTGGGACAGCCCCAGCATTTT.

The V call is TRBV6-6, the J call TRBJ1-5, with D perhaps matching TRBD1 (5 bases). Germline CDR1 and CDR2: MNHNY and SVGAGI (reference sequence). V lost 5 bases and J lost 4, with 12 bases in between. The CDR3 runs 14 residues. This CDR3 is CASSPSGGNQPQHF. The CDR3 DNA sequence: TGTGCCAGCAGTCCTTCCGGGGGAAATCAGCCCCAGCATTTT.

This chain connects TRBV5-1 to TRBJ2-7; weak D call: TRBD1 (5 bases). V lost 2 bases, J lost 2 bases, and 11 bases lay in between. CDR1 and CDR2 (germline): SGHRS, YFSETQ. This CDR3 comprises 14 residues. Written as DNA, the CDR3 is TGCGCCAGCAGCTTCCAGACAGCCACCTACGAGCAGTACTTC. Encoded protein: CASSFQTATYEQYF.

This clone showed up just once. The chain recombines TRBV2 with TRBJ2-7; 11 nucleotides match TRBD2. With 4 bases clipped from V and 6 bases from J, the junction kept 14 bases outside the gene matches. The CDR3 loop spans 17 amino acids. Germline-derived CDR1 and CDR2 are SNHLY and FYNNEI. The CDR3: CASSALSLAGGKGEQYF. As DNA, the CDR3 is TGTGCCAGCAGTGCTTTGAGCCTAGCGGGGGGCAAGGGCGAGCAGTACTTC.

The CDR3 region is CASRGWDSSYEQYF. The CDR3 DNA sequence: TGTGCCAGCAGAGGCTGGGACTCTTCCTACGAGCAGTACTTC. This chain links TRBV2 with TRBJ2-7, with D tentatively TRBD2 (6 bases). The CDR3 totals 14 residues. V was trimmed by 6 bases and J by 1 base, leaving 13 bases between them. Germline loops: CDR1 SNHLY, CDR2 FYNNEI.

The rearrangement joins TRBV10-3 to TRBJ2-1, with D possibly TRBD1 on 5 matching bases. In germline, CDR1 is ENHRY, CDR2 SYGVKD. CDR3 length: 15 amino acids. V lost 2 bases and J lost 7, with 15 bases in between. The CDR3 protein is CAISEGRTPPNEQFF. The CDR3 DNA reads as TGTGCCATCAGTGAGGGGCGGACACCACCGAATGAGCAGTTCTTC.